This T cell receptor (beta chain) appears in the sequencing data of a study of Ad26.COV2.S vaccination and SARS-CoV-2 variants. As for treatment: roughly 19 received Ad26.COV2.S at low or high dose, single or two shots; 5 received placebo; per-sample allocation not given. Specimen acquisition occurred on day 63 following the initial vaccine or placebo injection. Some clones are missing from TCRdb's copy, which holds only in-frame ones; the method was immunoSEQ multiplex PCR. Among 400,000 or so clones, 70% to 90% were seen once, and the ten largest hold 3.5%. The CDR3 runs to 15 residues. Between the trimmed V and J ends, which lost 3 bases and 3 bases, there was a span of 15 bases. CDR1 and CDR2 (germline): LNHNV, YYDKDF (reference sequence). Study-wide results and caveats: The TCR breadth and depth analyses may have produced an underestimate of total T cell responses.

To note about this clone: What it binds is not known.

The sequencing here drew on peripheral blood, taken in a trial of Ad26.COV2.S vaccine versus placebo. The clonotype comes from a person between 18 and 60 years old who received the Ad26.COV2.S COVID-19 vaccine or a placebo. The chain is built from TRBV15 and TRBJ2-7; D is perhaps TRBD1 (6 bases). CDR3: CATSRTQTGLYEQYF. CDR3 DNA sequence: TGTGCCACCAGCAGGACCCAGACAGGACTCTACGAGCAGTACTTC.